The 8 T cell receptor beta chains listed next were all sequenced from one sample in a study of T cells in Graves' hyperthyroidism and ophthalmopathy. There were TCR beta CDR3 regions amplified from RNA transcripts. Carried out on the TCR CDR3, a first-round RT-PCR used the HTBI primer set. One entry per CDR3 protein, called by TCRdb with MiXCR from the multiplex PCR reads. The sample yields 250,000 to 300,000 distinct CDR3 sequences, approximately 18% seen once. Sequenced sample: blood. All receptors derive from a man aged 50-60 years with Graves' ophthalmopathy.

This clonotype was detected ten times or more. The gene calls are TRBV30 and TRBJ2-7; 9 nucleotides agree with TRBD2. Trimming cost V 1 base and J 6 bases; bases outside gene matches: 4. Per the germline V gene, CDR1 is GTSNPN and CDR2 is SVGIG (reference sequence). This CDR3 has 13 residues. The CDR3 is CAWSAISGSEQYF. The CDR3 DNA is TGTGCCTGGAGTGCGATTAGCGGGAGCGAGCAGTACTTC.

The count of this clonotype is one. The rearrangement joins TRBV24-1 to TRBJ2-1, with 14 bases identical to TRBD2. This CDR3 region has 17 residues. Germline CDR1 and CDR2: KGHDR and SFDVKD. V shed 2 bases, J shed 8 bases, and the junction held 7 bases outside the gene matches. CDR3 protein: CATSDWTSGRLGDEQFF. The CDR3 DNA sequence: TGTGCCACCAGTGATTGGACTAGCGGGAGGTTAGGCGATGAGCAGTTCTTC.

This clonotype has ten or more counts. The chain carries TRBV2 and TRBJ2-7; 9 bases map to TRBD2. J gave up 0 bases and V 11 bases, and 5 bases lay outside the gene matches. From germline, CDR1 is SNHLY and CDR2 FYNNEI. CDR3 length equals 13 residues. Here the CDR3 DNA reads TGTGCCGGGGGCGGGAGGGACTCCTACGAGCAGTACTTC. This translates into CAGGGRDSYEQYF.

The sample holds many counts of this clonotype. The chain couples TRBV27 to TRBJ2-1; no clear D. The CDR3 totals 14 residues. V lost 5 bases and J 4 bases, leaving 12 bases between the germline ends. CDR1 and CDR2 from the germline V gene are MNHEY and SMNVEV (reference sequence). The CDR3 loop is CASSADKVYNEQFF. CDR3 DNA: TGTGCCAGCAGTGCCGACAAGGTGTACAATGAGCAGTTCTTC.

Concerning this clonotype: This may be a read error: a much more frequent sequence differs by one nucleotide. Here the CDR3 omits its conserved ending phenylalanine or tryptophan, so a read error is the likely source. The rearrangement links TRBV28 to TRBJ1-2; D is undetermined. CDR3 length equals 12 residues. Germline-derived CDR1 and CDR2 are MDHEN and SYDVKM. Deletions cut 6 bases from V and 4 bases from J, with 9 bases between. As DNA, the CDR3 is TGTGCCAGCAGAACAGCTACCTATGGCTACACCCTC. It encodes CASRTATYGYTL.

This clonotype has ten or more counts. The DNA of the CDR3 is TGCAGTGCTAGAGGTGATCGGGACAGGGCATACGAGCAGTACTTC. The encoded protein is CSARGDRDRAYEQYF. V is TRBV20-1 and J is TRBJ2-7; TRBD1 matches at 9 bases. CDR3 length: 15 amino acids. V trimming: 1 base; J trimming: 4 bases; junction bases outside the gene matches: 8. Per the germline V gene, CDR1 is DFQATT and CDR2 is SNEGSKA (reference sequence).

This clonotype showed up just a few times. This chain connects TRBV5-6 to TRBJ2-7; D gene uncertain. The V end lost 4 bases, the J end lost 6 bases, and 14 bases lay between the germline ends. CDR1 and CDR2 from the germline V gene are SGHDT and YYEEEE. The CDR3 is 13 amino acids. The CDR3, as DNA: TGTGCCAGCAGCCTGACCTTTGGCTCCGAGCAGTACTTC. Its translation is CASSLTFGSEQYF.

This clonotype was counted between two and nine times. The rearrangement uses TRBV20-1 and TRBJ2-5, with TRBD2 identical over 9 bases. The CDR3 is 18 residues long. V dropped 1 base and J dropped 5; count of bases not matched to a gene: 17. Germline V lookup: CDR1 DFQATT, CDR2 SNEGSKA (reference sequence). CDR3 region: CSARALAGGSRARETQYF. The CDR3 DNA reads as TGCAGTGCTAGAGCCTTGGCGGGAGGGTCGAGAGCGCGGGAGACCCAGTACTTC.